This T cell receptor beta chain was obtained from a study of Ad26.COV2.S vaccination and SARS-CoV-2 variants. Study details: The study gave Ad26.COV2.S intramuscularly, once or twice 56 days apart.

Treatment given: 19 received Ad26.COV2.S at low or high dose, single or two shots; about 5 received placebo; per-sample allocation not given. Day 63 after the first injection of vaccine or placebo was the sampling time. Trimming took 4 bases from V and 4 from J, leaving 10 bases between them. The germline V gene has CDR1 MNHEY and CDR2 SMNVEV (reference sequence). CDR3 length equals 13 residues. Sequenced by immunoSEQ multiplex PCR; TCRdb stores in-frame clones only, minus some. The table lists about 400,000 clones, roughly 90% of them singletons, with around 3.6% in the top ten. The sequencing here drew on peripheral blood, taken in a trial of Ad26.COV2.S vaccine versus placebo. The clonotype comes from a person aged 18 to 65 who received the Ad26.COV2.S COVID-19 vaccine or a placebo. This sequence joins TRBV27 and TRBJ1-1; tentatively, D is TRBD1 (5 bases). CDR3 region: CASSSRGTTEAFF. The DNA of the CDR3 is TGTGCCAGCAGTTCCCGGGGGACCACTGAAGCTTTCTTT.